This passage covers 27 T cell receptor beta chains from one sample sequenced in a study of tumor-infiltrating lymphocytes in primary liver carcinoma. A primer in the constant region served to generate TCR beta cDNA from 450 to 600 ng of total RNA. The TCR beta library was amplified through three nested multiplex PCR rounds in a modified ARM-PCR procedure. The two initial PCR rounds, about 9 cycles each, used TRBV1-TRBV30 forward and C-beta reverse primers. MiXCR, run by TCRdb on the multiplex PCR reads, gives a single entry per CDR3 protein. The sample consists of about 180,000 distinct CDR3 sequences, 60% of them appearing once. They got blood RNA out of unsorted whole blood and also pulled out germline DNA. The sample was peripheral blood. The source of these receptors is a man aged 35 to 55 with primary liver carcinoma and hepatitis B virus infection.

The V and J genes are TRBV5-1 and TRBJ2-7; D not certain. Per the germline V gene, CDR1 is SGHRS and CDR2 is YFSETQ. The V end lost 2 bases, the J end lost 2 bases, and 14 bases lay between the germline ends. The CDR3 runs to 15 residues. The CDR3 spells CASSFVNGPTYEQYF. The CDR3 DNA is TGCGCCAGCAGCTTTGTAAACGGCCCAACCTACGAGCAGTACTTC.

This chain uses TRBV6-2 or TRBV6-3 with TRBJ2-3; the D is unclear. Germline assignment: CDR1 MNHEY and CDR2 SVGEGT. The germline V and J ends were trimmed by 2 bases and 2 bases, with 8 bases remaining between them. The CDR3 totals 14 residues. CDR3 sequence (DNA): TGTGCCAGCAGTTACGCTGGGCCCACAGATACGCAGTATTTT. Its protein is CASSYAGPTDTQYF.

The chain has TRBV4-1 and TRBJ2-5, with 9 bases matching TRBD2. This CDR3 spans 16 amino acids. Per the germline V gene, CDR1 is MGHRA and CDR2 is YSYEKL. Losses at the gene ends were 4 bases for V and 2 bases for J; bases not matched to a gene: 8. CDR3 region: CASSRGRGREQETQYF. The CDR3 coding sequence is TGCGCCAGCAGCCGAGGTCGCGGGAGGGAACAAGAGACCCAGTACTTC.

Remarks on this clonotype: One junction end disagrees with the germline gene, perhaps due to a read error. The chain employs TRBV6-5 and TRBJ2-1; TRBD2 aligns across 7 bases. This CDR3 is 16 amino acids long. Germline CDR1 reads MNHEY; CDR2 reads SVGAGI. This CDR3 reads CACSYSGGRIYNEQFF. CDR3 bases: TGTGCCTGCAGTTACTCTGGCGGGAGAATCTACAATGAGCAGTTCTTC.

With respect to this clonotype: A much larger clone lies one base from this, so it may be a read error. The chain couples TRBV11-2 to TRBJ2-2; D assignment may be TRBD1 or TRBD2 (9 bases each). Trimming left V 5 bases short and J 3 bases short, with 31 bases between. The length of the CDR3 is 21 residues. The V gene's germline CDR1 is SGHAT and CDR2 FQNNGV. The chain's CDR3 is CASSQPPPDRGTSRYTGELFF. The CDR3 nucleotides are TGTGCCAGCAGCCAACCTCCCCCCGACAGGGGGACTAGCAGATACACCGGGGAGCTGTTTTTT.

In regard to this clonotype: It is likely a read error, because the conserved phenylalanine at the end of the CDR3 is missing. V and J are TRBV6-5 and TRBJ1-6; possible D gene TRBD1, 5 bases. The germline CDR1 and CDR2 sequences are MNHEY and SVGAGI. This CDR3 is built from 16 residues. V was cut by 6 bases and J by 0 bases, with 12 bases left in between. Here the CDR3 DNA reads TGTGCCAGCAGACCTGGCGGGACCTCCTATAATTCACCCCTCCACTTA. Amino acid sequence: CASRPGGTSYNSPLHL.

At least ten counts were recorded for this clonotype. The CDR3 bases are TGCAGCGGACAGGGCCGCGAGACCCAGTACTTC. It yields the protein CSGQGRETQYF. This rearrangement joins TRBV29-1 to TRBJ2-5, with 7 bases identical to TRBD1. The CDR3 runs to 11 residues. In germline, CDR1 is SQVTM, CDR2 ANQGSEA. Unmatched junction bases numbered 4, after V lost 7 bases and J lost 5 bases.

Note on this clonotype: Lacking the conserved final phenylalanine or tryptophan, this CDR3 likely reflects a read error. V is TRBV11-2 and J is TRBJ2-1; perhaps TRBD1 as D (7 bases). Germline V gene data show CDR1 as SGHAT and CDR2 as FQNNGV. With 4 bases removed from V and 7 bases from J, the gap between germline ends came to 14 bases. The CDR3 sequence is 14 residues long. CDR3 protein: CASSSYRGGNEQFL. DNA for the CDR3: TGTGCCAGCAGCTCCTACAGGGGAGGAAATGAGCAGTTCTTA.

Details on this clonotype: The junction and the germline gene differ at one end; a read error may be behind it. The DNA for the CDR3 is TGTACCAGCTGTTACGCGACTGACTACGAGCAGTACTTC. Protein: CTSCYATDYEQYF. The rearrangement uses TRBV6-5 and TRBJ2-7; D not resolved. The CDR3 sequence is 13 residues long. Germline CDR1 is MNHEY and CDR2 is SVGAGI.

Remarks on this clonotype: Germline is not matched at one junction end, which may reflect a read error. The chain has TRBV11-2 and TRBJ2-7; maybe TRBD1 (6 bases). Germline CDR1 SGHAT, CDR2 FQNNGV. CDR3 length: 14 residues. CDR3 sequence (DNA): TGTGCCAGCAGCTCCAGGGGCGGCTCCTACGGGCAGTACTTC. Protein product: CASSSRGGSYGQYF.

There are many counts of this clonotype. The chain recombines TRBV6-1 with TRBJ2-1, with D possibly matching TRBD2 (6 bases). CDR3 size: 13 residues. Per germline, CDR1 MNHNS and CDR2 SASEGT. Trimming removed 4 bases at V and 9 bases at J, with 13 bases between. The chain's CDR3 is CASSVTEGAEQFF. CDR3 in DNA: TGTGCCAGCAGTGTTACGGAGGGAGCTGAGCAGTTCTTC.

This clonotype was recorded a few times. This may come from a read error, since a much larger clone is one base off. The CDR3 bases are TGTGCCGGCAGCCCCGCGAGGGATTTAAACATTCAGTACTTC. Protein sequence: CAGSPARDLNIQYF. J is TRBJ2-4 and V is TRBV6-5; the D gene is possibly TRBD2 (5 bases). CDR1 and CDR2 from the germline V gene are MNHEY and SVGAGI. The CDR3 sequence is 14 residues long.

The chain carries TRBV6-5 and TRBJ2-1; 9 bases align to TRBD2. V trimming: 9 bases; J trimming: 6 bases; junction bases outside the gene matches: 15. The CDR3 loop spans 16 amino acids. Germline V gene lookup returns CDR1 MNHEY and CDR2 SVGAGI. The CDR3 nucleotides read TGTGCCAGAAGTCAGTTAGCGGGAGAATCGATCAATGAGCAGTTCTTC. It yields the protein CARSQLAGESINEQFF.

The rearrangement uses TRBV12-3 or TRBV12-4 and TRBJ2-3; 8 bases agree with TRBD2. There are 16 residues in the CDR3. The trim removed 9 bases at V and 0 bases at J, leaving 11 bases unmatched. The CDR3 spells CASHGGLAGSTDTQYF. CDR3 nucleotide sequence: TGTGCCAGTCATGGGGGGCTAGCGGGTAGCACAGATACGCAGTATTTT.

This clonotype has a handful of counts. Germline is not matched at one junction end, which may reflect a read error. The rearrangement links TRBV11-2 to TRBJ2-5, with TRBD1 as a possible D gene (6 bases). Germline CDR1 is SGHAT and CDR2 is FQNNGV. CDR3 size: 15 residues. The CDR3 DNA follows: TGTGACAGCAGCCGAAGGCCAGGGGACGAGGAGACCCAGTACTTC. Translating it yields CDSSRRPGDEETQYF.

The CDR3 bases are TGTGCCATCAGTGAGTCGGGGGGAAAAGATACGCAGTATTTT. This codes for CAISESGGKDTQYF. V gene TRBV10-3 combines with J gene TRBJ2-3; TRBD2 is a possible D gene (6 bases). Germline V gene lookup returns CDR1 ENHRY and CDR2 SYGVKD. The CDR3 has 14 residues. V shed 0 bases and J shed 5 bases, with 9 bases lying between them.

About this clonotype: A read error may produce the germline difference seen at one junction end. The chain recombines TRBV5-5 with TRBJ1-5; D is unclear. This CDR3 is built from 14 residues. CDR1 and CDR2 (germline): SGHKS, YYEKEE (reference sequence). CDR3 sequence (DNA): TGTGCCAGCAGCTTGGGGAATAGCATTCAGCCCCAGCATTTT. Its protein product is CASSLGNSIQPQHF.

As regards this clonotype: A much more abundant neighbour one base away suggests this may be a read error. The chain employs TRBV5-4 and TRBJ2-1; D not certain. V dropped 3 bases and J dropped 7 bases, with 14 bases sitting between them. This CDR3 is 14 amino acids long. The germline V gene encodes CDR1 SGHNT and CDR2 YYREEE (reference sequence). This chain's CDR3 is CASSSDQAGNEQFF. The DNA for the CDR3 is TGTGCCAGCAGCTCCGACCAGGCTGGGAATGAGCAGTTCTTC.

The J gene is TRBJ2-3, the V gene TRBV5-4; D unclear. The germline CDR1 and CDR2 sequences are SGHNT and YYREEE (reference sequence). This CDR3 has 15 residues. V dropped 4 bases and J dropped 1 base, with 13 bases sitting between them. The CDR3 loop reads CASSTRASGTDTQYF. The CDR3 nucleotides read TGTGCCAGCAGCACCCGGGCCTCAGGCACAGATACGCAGTATTTT.

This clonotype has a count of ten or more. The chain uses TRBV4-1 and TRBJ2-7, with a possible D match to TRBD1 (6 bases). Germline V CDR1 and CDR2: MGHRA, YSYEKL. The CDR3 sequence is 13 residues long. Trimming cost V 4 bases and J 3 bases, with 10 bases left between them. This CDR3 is CASSLDRNYEQYF. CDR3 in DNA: TGCGCCAGCAGCCTTGACAGGAACTACGAGCAGTACTTC.

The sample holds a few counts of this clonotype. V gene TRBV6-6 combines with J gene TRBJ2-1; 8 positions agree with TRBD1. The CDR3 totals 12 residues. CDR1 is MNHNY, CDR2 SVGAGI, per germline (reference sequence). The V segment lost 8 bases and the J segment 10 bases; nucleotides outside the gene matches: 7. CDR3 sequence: CASAQGAGEQFF. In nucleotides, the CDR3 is TGTGCCAGCGCCCAGGGGGCGGGGGAGCAGTTCTTC.

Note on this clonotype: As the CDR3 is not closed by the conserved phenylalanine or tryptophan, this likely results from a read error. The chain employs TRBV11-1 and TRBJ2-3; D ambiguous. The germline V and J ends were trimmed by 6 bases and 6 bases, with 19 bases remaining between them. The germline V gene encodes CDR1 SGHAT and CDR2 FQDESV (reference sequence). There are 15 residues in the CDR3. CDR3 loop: CASRPEEAYSDTQYL. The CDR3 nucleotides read TGTGCCAGCAGGCCCGAGGAAGCGTATTCGGATACGCAGTATCTT.

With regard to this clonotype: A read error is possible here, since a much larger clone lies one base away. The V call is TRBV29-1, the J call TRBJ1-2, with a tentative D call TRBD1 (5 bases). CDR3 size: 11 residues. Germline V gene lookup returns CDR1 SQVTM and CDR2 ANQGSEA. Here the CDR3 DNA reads TGCCGCTCTGGGGCAGCCGGACTCTACACCTTC. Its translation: CRSGAAGLYTF.

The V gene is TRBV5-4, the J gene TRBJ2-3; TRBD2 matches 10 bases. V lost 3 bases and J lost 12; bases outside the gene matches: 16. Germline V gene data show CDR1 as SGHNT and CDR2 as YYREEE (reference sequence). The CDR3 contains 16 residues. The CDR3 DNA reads TGTGCCAGCAGCTCTTCGGCTAGCGGGAGAGGTGAGACCCAGTATTTT. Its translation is CASSSSASGRGETQYF.

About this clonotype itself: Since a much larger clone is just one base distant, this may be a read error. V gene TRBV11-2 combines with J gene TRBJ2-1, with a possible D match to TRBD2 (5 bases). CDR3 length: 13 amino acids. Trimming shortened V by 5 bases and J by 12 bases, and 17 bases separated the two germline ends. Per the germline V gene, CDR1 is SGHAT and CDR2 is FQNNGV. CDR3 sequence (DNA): TGTGCCAGCAGCCCACAACTAGTTGATGTGCAGTTCTTC. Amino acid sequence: CASSPQLVDVQFF.

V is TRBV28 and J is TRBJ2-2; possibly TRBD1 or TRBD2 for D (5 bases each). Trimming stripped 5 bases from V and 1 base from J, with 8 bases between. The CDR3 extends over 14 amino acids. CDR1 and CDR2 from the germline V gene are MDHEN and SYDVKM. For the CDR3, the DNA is TGTGCCAGCAGTGAGGGGCAGAACACCGGGGAGCTGTTTTTT. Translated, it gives CASSEGQNTGELFF.

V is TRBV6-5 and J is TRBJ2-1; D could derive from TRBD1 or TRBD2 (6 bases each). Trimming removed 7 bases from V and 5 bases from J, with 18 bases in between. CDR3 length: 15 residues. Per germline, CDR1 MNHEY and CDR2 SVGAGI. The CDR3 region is CASTQWGAGDNEQFF. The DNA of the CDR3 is TGTGCCAGCACTCAATGGGGGGCAGGGGACAATGAGCAGTTCTTC.